This T cell receptor beta chain was captured by sequencing in a study of brain metastases from non-small cell lung cancer. Assay used: immunoSEQ multiplex PCR; TCRdb lists only in-frame clones, some missing. This sample carries about 4,700 clones, almost 85% of them seen once, and the ten largest clones take 5.5% to 6%. V lost 5 bases and J 3 bases, leaving 8 bases between the germline ends. The CDR3 extends over 12 amino acids. Per the germline V gene, CDR1 is GTSNPN and CDR2 is SVGIG (reference sequence). The chain employs TRBV30 and TRBJ1-5; D unresolved. The source material was primary lung tumor tissue. This receptor was identified in a donor older than 35 with non-small cell lung cancer. Written as DNA, the CDR3 is TGTGCCTGGGCGGGAGACAATCAGCCCCAGCATTTT. Translation: CAWAGDNQPQHF. Drawing the rest from reference TRBV30 and TRBJ1-5, the complete variable domain is SQTIHQWPATLVQPVGSPLSLECTVEGTSNPNLYWYRQAAGRGLQLLFYSVGIGQISSEVPQNLSASRPQDRQFILSSKKLLLSDSGFYLCAWAGDNQPQHFGDGTRLSIL.